In this sample, the clone carrying this TCR beta chain turned up a few times. What it binds is unknown. Oncomine TCR Beta short-read sequencing was applied to DNA from cultured CD4+ T cells. TCRdb passed the PCR reads through MiXCR, listing each CDR3 protein once. The repertoire includes just under 20,000 distinct CDR3 sequences, approximately 60% of them detected once, and roughly 8.3% sits in the top ten. This entry belongs to a study of vaccination and CD4 T cells after COVID-19. Study information: Timing of post-vaccine sample collection was a median about 70 days after dose two, with a range of 14 to 241. Researchers treated cells with overlapping spike peptides taken from SARS-CoV-2, HCoV-NL63, HCoV-OC43 and HCoV-229E.

The V end lost 5 bases, the J end lost 1 base, and 14 bases lay between the germline ends. This CDR3 has 15 residues. Germline CDR1 reads SGHNT; CDR2 reads YENEEA. Described treatment: roughly 10-day PBMC culture with coronavirus spike peptide pools or control peptides (ViraFEST assay). Peptide-pool expansion of antigen-specific T cells preceded TCR sequencing in ViraFEST. Culture conditions combined two million PBMCs per well with around 9.7 IU/ml IL-2 and around 9.2 ug/ml peptide pools. The clonotype originates from a human donor who had recovered from COVID-19. This rearrangement joins TRBV11-3 to TRBJ1-1, with D possibly being TRBD1 (5 bases). The sample comprised CD4+ T cells from blood, cultured in vitro. CDR3 region: CASSPTGQGNTEAFF. CDR3 nucleotides: TGTGCCAGCAGCCCCACCGGCCAGGGGAACACTGAAGCTTTCTTT.